This TCR beta chain was identified in a study of blood T cell repertoires in COVID-19. About the study: Acute and convalescent COVID-19 samples came from the United States, Italy and Spain. The cDNA or gDNA used as material had been derived from T cells, B-cell-depleted T cells, or PBMCs.

Here immunoSEQ multiplex PCR was the method, and the copy in TCRdb shows in-frame clones only, minus some. The table lists 150,000 to 200,000 clones, around 86% of them singletons. CDR3 size: 15 residues. Germline values: CDR1 MNHEY, CDR2 SMNVEV (reference sequence). V was pared by 3 bases and J by 0 bases, with 3 bases of the junction left unmatched. The TCR sequence derives from a man younger than 35 with acute or convalescent COVID-19. The sample taken for sequencing was peripheral blood. The chain uses TRBV27 and TRBJ2-3; TRBD2 agrees at 7 bases. As DNA, the CDR3 is TGTGCCAGCAGTTTTCGGGGGGTTAGCACAGATACGCAGTATTTT. Amino acid sequence: CASSFRGVSTDTQYF.